One and the same sample provided the 10 T cell receptor beta chains below, sequenced in a study of blood T cell repertoires in COVID-19. Some clones are missing from TCRdb's copy, which holds only in-frame ones; the method was immunoSEQ multiplex PCR. The sample shows about 150,000 clones, about 86% of them seen only once. The sample consisted of peripheral blood. The receptor set was obtained from an older woman with acute or convalescent COVID-19.

The chain uses TRBV6-1 and TRBJ2-5, with a weak D call TRBD2 (7 bases). V was pared by 0 bases and J by 1 base, with 9 bases between. The CDR3 contains 15 residues. Germline lookup yields CDR1 MNHNS and CDR2 SASEGT. This chain's CDR3 is CASSEAGGLQETQYF. The CDR3 DNA is TGTGCCAGCAGTGAAGCGGGGGGGCTCCAAGAGACCCAGTACTTC.

The chain uses TRBV6-5 and TRBJ1-1; the D gene is possibly TRBD1 (5 bases). Trimming removed 0 bases at V and 5 bases at J, with 7 bases between. The CDR3 is 13 residues long. CDR1 and CDR2 (germline): MNHEY, SVGAGI. The CDR3 DNA follows: TGTGCCAGCAGTTACTCCAGGGCAACTGAAGCTTTCTTT. Translated, it gives CASSYSRATEAFF.

The chain links TRBV29-1 to TRBJ2-1, with TRBD2 identical over 8 bases. J lost 6 bases, V lost 6 bases, and 13 bases had no gene match. Germline CDR1 is SQVTM and CDR2 is ANQGSEA. This CDR3 comprises 15 residues. DNA of the CDR3: TGCAGCGTGGTGCGGGGGGCAGTTAGGGGCAATGAGCAGTTCTTC. Encoded protein: CSVVRGAVRGNEQFF.

The chain links TRBV24-1 to TRBJ1-5; tentative D call: TRBD1 (5 bases). This CDR3 comprises 16 residues. V was pared by 4 bases and J by 3 bases, with 15 bases between. The germline gives CDR1 KGHDR, CDR2 SFDVKD. The CDR3 DNA reads as TGTGCCACCAGTGACCCGGCCGGGACTCCCAATCAGCCCCAGCATTTT. Amino acids: CATSDPAGTPNQPQHF.

This clone was detected only a few times. The chain employs TRBV29-1 and TRBJ1-1; 9 bases are shared with TRBD1. This CDR3 is built from 13 residues. With V trimmed by 4 bases and J by 6 bases, 6 bases remained unmatched. CDR1 is SQVTM, CDR2 ANQGSEA, per germline. CDR3 DNA: TGCAGCGTTGTTGTGACAGGGGGATCTGAAGCTTTCTTT. Its protein is CSVVVTGGSEAFF.

V is TRBV5-1 and J is TRBJ1-1, with D perhaps matching TRBD1 (5 bases). The CDR3 sequence is 15 residues long. V was shortened by 0 bases and J by 1 base, with 10 bases between the two germline ends. Germline V CDR1 and CDR2: SGHRS, YFSETQ. The chain's CDR3 is CASSLVGHSNTEAFF. CDR3 bases: TGCGCCAGCAGCTTGGTAGGACATTCGAACACTGAAGCTTTCTTT.

The V call is TRBV7-7, the J call TRBJ2-5; tentatively, D is TRBD2 (6 bases). Germline V gene lookup returns CDR1 SSHAT and CDR2 FNYEAQ (reference sequence). The ends were cut back, 4 bases at V and 4 bases at J, with 10 bases in the middle. CDR3 length: 13 residues. CDR3: CASSWDSLETQYF. The CDR3 bases are TGTGCCAGCAGCTGGGACTCTCTAGAGACCCAGTACTTC.

The chain employs TRBV6-5 and TRBJ1-1, with TRBD1 matching over 11 bases. The V segment lost 4 bases and the J segment 0 bases; nucleotides outside the gene matches: 4. Germline CDR1 and CDR2: MNHEY and SVGAGI. This CDR3 spans 16 amino acids. CDR3: CASSSGTGGMNTEAFF. CDR3 DNA sequence: TGTGCCAGCAGTTCTGGGACAGGGGGGATGAACACTGAAGCTTTCTTT.

The CDR3 DNA is TGTGCCAGCAGTTACAACAGAAATTCACCCCTCCACTTT. It is translated as CASSYNRNSPLHF. The chain couples TRBV2 to TRBJ1-6, with unresolved D. In germline, CDR1 is SNHLY, CDR2 FYNNEI. The CDR3 extends over 13 amino acids. Trimming removed 5 bases at V and 7 bases at J, with 9 bases between.

The rearrangement links TRBV12-3 or TRBV12-4 to TRBJ1-6; 9 bases map to TRBD1. CDR3 length: 13 residues. V gave up 7 bases and J gave up 9 bases; unmatched junction bases: 4. The CDR3: CASNEQGASPLHF. CDR3 in DNA: TGTGCCAGCAATGAACAGGGGGCTTCACCCCTCCACTTT.